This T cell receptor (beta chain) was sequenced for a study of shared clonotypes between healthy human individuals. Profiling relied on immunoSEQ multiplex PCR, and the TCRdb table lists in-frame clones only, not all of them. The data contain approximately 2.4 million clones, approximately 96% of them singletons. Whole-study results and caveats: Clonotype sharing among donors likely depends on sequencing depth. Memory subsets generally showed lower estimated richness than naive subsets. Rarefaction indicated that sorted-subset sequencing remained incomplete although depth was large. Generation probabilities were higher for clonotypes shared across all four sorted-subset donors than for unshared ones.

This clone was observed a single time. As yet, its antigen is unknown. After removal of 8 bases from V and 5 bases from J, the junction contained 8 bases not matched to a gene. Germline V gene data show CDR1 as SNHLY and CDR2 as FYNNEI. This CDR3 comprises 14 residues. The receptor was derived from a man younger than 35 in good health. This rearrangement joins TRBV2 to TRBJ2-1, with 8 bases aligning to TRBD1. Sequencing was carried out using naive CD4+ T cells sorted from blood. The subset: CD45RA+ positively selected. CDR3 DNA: TGTGCCAGCGCTGGACAGGGTTGGAACAATGAGCAGTTCTTC. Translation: CASAGQGWNNEQFF.